A selection of T cell receptor beta chains follows, all from one sample in a study of shared clonotypes between healthy human individuals. Assay: immunoSEQ multiplex PCR; the TCRdb copy retains only in-frame clones and omits some. This sample yields 2 million to 2.5 million clones, of which more than 80% are seen a single time; 0.39% belongs to the top ten. Sample: naive CD4+ T cells from PBMCs. The source is a man younger than 30 in good health. Some clones in this sample may be carry-over from other donors' samples. CDR3s include the opening cysteine and the closing phenylalanine or tryptophan. A D gene is named only where the DNA matches it firmly. Clone size is not always given. Where it is, it says once, few, many or a class for expanded clones.

v_call: TRBV18
j_call: TRBJ2-1
clone_size: .
d_call: TRBD2
cdr3_nt: TGTGCCAGCTCCCTTGTAGCGGGAGGGCCCTACAATGAGCAGTTCTTC
cdr3_aa: CASSLVAGGPYNEQFF

v_call: TRBV28
j_call: TRBJ2-5
clone_size: .
d_call: .
cdr3_nt: TGTGCCAGCAGTTTGACTATTCAAGAGACCCAGTACTTC
cdr3_aa: CASSLTIQETQYF

v_call: TRBV28
j_call: TRBJ1-2
clone_size: once
d_call: TRBD1
cdr3_nt: TGTGCCAGCAGCACAGGGGGTTGGGATGGCTACACCTTC
cdr3_aa: CASSTGGWDGYTF

v_call: TRBV5-1
j_call: TRBJ2-7
clone_size: .
d_call: TRBD2
cdr3_nt: TGCGCCAGCAGCTTGTCCCCCGGGACTAGCATCTACGAGCAGTACTTC
cdr3_aa: CASSLSPGTSIYEQYF

v_call: TRBV11-2
j_call: TRBJ2-6
clone_size: .
d_call: .
cdr3_nt: TGTGCCAGCAGCTCCCCGGCCTTATCGGTCCTGACTTTC
cdr3_aa: CASSSPALSVLTF

v_call: TRBV13
j_call: TRBJ2-7
clone_size: .
d_call: TRBD2
cdr3_nt: TGTGCCAGCAGCACCGCTAGCGGGAGGCCCTCCTACGAGCAGTACTTC
cdr3_aa: CASSTASGRPSYEQYF

v_call: TRBV5-1
j_call: TRBJ2-7
clone_size: .
d_call: TRBD2
cdr3_nt: TGCGCCAGCAGCATGGGAATTCTAGCGGGAGTTCACGAGCAGTACTTC
cdr3_aa: CASSMGILAGVHEQYF

v_call: TRBV25-1
j_call: TRBJ2-3
clone_size: .
d_call: .
cdr3_nt: TGTGCCAGCAGTGAATACGGAGGGGCGAACACAGATACGCAGTATTTT
cdr3_aa: CASSEYGGANTDTQYF

v_call: TRBV18
j_call: TRBJ2-7
clone_size: .
d_call: .
cdr3_nt: TGTGCCAGCGCTAGTTTGGGATCTCGGTACGAGCAGTACTTC
cdr3_aa: CASASLGSRYEQYF

v_call: TRBV15
j_call: TRBJ1-1
clone_size: .
d_call: .
cdr3_nt: TGTGCCACCGGAGGGCGGTGGAACACTGAAGCTTTCTTT
cdr3_aa: CATGGRWNTEAFF

v_call: TRBV15
j_call: TRBJ2-7
clone_size: .
d_call: TRBD1
cdr3_nt: TGTGCCACCAGCAGACTGCAGGGGGCTGGGTACGAGCAGTACTTC
cdr3_aa: CATSRLQGAGYEQYF

v_call: TRBV7-3
j_call: TRBJ1-1
clone_size: .
d_call: .
cdr3_nt: TGTGCCAGCAGCCTAGTTGACAACACTGAAGCTTTCTTT
cdr3_aa: CASSLVDNTEAFF

v_call: TRBV29-1
j_call: TRBJ2-3
clone_size: .
d_call: .
cdr3_nt: TGCAGCGTTGAAGTCGACCAGTCCACGGGAGGCACAGATACGCAGTATTTT
cdr3_aa: CSVEVDQSTGGTDTQYF

v_call: TRBV2
j_call: TRBJ2-6
clone_size: .
d_call: .
cdr3_nt: TGTGCCAGCAGTGAAGGAGGGGCTGGGGCCAACGTCCTGACTTTC
cdr3_aa: CASSEGGAGANVLTF

v_call: TRBV11-2
j_call: TRBJ2-6
clone_size: .
d_call: .
cdr3_nt: TGTGCCAGCAGCCCAAGAAGGACCGGGGCCAACGTCCTGACTTTC
cdr3_aa: CASSPRRTGANVLTF

v_call: TRBV10-1
j_call: TRBJ2-1
clone_size: .
d_call: TRBD2
cdr3_nt: TGCGCCAGCAGTGAGCCCGGGAGGGCCCTCGATGAGCAGTTCTTC
cdr3_aa: CASSEPGRALDEQFF

v_call: TRBV9
j_call: TRBJ2-3
clone_size: .
d_call: .
cdr3_nt: TGTGCCAGCAGCGTAGGAGGAGGGGGCTTCGCGGGAGGTCCCACAGATACGCAGTATTTT
cdr3_aa: CASSVGGGGFAGGPTDTQYF

v_call: TRBV19
j_call: TRBJ1-1
clone_size: .
d_call: .
cdr3_nt: TGTGCCAGCCGACAAGGAGGTAACACTGAAGCTTTCTTT
cdr3_aa: CASRQGGNTEAFF

v_call: TRBV29-1
j_call: TRBJ1-1
clone_size: .
d_call: .
cdr3_nt: TGCAGCGTTGAAGCCCTCTGGATGGGCACTGAAGCTTTCTTT
cdr3_aa: CSVEALWMGTEAFF

v_call: TRBV19
j_call: TRBJ2-5
clone_size: .
d_call: .
cdr3_nt: TGTGCCAGTTCGGACGGCTTACAAGAGACCCAGTACTTC
cdr3_aa: CASSDGLQETQYF

v_call: TRBV7-3
j_call: TRBJ1-1
clone_size: .
d_call: .
cdr3_nt: TGTGCCAGCAGCTTAAATAGGGGGATTAACACTGAAGCTTTCTTT
cdr3_aa: CASSLNRGINTEAFF

v_call: TRBV5-8
j_call: TRBJ2-7
clone_size: once
d_call: TRBD1
cdr3_nt: TGTGCCAGCAGCGAGGGAGCCGGGACAGGGGTCTACGAGCAGTACTTC
cdr3_aa: CASSEGAGTGVYEQYF

v_call: TRBV20-1
j_call: TRBJ1-2
clone_size: .
d_call: .
cdr3_nt: TGCAGTACACCAAGCGATGGCTACACCTTC
cdr3_aa: CSTPSDGYTF

v_call: TRBV7-9
j_call: TRBJ2-3
clone_size: .
d_call: .
cdr3_nt: TGTGCCAGCAGCCCGGTAAGGGCGATCACAGATACGCAGTATTTT
cdr3_aa: CASSPVRAITDTQYF

v_call: TRBV9
j_call: TRBJ2-5
clone_size: .
d_call: TRBD2
cdr3_nt: TGTGCCAGCAGCGTAGGAGTGGGAGGGGCATATTCTGAGACCCAGTACTTC
cdr3_aa: CASSVGVGGAYSETQYF

v_call: TRBV27
j_call: TRBJ1-3
clone_size: .
d_call: .
cdr3_nt: TGTGCCAGCAGTTTATCGGGGGCGGGGGGCACCATATATTTT
cdr3_aa: CASSLSGAGGTIYF

v_call: TRBV4-3
j_call: TRBJ2-5
clone_size: .
d_call: .
cdr3_nt: TGCGCCAGCAGCCGGGGTCTTGGAGAGGAGACCCAGTACTTC
cdr3_aa: CASSRGLGEETQYF

v_call: TRBV5-1
j_call: TRBJ1-5
clone_size: .
d_call: TRBD1
cdr3_nt: TGCGCCAGCAGTACTGACAGGGGGAAGCAGCCCCAGCATTTT
cdr3_aa: CASSTDRGKQPQHF